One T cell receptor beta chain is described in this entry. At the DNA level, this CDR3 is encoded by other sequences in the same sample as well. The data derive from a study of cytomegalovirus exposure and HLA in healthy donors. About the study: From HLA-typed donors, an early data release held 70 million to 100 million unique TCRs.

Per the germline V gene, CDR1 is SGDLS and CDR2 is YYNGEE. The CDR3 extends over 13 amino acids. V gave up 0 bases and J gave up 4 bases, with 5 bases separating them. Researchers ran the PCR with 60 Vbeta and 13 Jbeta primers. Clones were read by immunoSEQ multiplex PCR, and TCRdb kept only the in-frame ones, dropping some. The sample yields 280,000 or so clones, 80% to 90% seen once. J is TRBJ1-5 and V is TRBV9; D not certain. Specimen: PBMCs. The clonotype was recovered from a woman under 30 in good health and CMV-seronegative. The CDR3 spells CASSVGLNQPQHF. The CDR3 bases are TGTGCCAGCAGCGTAGGTCTGAATCAGCCCCAGCATTTT. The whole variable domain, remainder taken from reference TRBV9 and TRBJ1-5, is DSGVTQTPKHLITATGQRVTLRCSPRSGDLSVYWYQQSLDQGLQFLIQYYNGEERAKGNILERFSAQQFPDLHSELNLSSLELGDSALYFCASSVGLNQPQHFGDGTRLSIL.